The 20 T cell receptor beta chains below were found in one sample sequenced in a study of blood T cell repertoires in COVID-19. Clones were sequenced by immunoSEQ multiplex PCR, and TCRdb holds only the in-frame ones, with some missing. This sample has roughly 120,000 clones, with less than 85% found just once. The sample was peripheral blood. The receptors shown here come from a woman aged 55 to 70 with acute or convalescent COVID-19.

V is TRBV6-2 or TRBV6-3 and J is TRBJ2-3; 7 positions match TRBD2. Germline CDR1 MNHEY, CDR2 SVGEGT. The J segment lost 1 base and the V segment lost 0 bases, leaving 1 base of the junction unmatched. The CDR3 length is 15 residues. The CDR3 nucleotides read TGTGCCAGCAGTTACTCTACTAGCGGCACAGATACGCAGTATTTT. As protein: CASSYSTSGTDTQYF.

The chain uses TRBV11-2 and TRBJ1-1; D is undetermined. V lost 2 bases and J 1 base, leaving 5 bases between the germline ends. CDR3 length equals 13 residues. CDR1 and CDR2 (germline): SGHAT, FQNNGV. CDR3 DNA sequence: TGTGCCAGCAGCTTAATCGGGAACACTGAAGCTTTCTTT. Encoded protein: CASSLIGNTEAFF.

The chain links TRBV3-1 (or the pseudogene TRBV3-2) to TRBJ1-2; 7 positions match TRBD1. Germline V lookup: CDR1 LGHDT, CDR2 YNNKEL (reference sequence). This CDR3 is built from 15 residues. Trimming took 1 base from V and 7 from J; bases not matched to a gene: 9. CDR3 DNA: TGTGCCAGCAGCCAAGTCGACAGGGCTAGTGGTGGCTACACCTTC. It encodes CASSQVDRASGGYTF.

In its sample, this clone was seen a few times. This rearrangement joins TRBV12-5 to TRBJ1-2; a possible D gene is TRBD1 (5 bases). This CDR3 comprises 15 residues. Trimming took off 0 bases at V and 4 bases at J, with 12 bases between the two ends. CDR1 is LGHNT, CDR2 FRNRAP, per germline. CDR3 sequence reads: CASGLVPVGGYGYTF. Here the CDR3 DNA reads TGTGCTAGTGGTTTGGTACCGGTGGGGGGCTATGGCTACACCTTC.

The rearrangement joins TRBV29-1 to TRBJ1-2; 11 nucleotides align to TRBD1. The CDR3 covers 15 residues. Germline V gives CDR1 SQVTM, CDR2 ANQGSEA. J was trimmed by 4 bases and V by 6 bases; bases with no gene match: 10. This CDR3 reads CSVPLDGTGGYGYTF. As DNA, the CDR3 is TGCAGCGTACCTCTTGATGGGACAGGGGGCTATGGCTACACCTTC.

The chain uses TRBV9 and TRBJ2-3; 7 positions agree with TRBD2. The CDR3 is 16 residues long. Germline CDR1 reads SGDLS; CDR2 reads YYNGEE. V lost 2 bases, J lost 6 bases, and 12 bases stayed unmatched. The CDR3 spells CASSVAPGGRVDTQYF. In DNA form, the CDR3 reads TGTGCCAGCAGCGTTGCGCCCGGGGGGAGGGTCGATACGCAGTATTTT.

The CDR3 DNA is TGCGCCAGCAGCTATAGCGGGGAAGCCTACAATGAGCAGTTCTTC. Protein sequence: CASSYSGEAYNEQFF. This sequence joins TRBV5-1 and TRBJ2-1, with 8 bases identical to TRBD2. The CDR3 has 15 residues. Germline CDR1 SGHRS, CDR2 YFSETQ. V lost 3 bases to trimming and J lost 2 bases; unmatched junction nucleotides: 4.

This clone appeared once. This chain uses TRBV14 with TRBJ2-1; D not resolved. Trimming removed 1 base from V and 10 bases from J, with 8 bases in between. The CDR3 is 12 residues long. The germline V gene encodes CDR1 SGHDN and CDR2 FVKESK. In nucleotides, the CDR3 is TGTGCCAGCAGCCAAGGAAGAAGCGAGCAGTTCTTC. Protein product: CASSQGRSEQFF.

The gene calls are TRBV7-6 and TRBJ2-3, with 7 bases matching TRBD2. In germline, CDR1 is SGHVS, CDR2 FNYEAQ. Losses at the gene ends were 6 bases for V and 0 bases for J; bases not matched to a gene: 6. The CDR3 consists of 15 residues. In DNA form, the CDR3 reads TGTGCCAGCAGACGCACTAGCGCTAGCACAGATACGCAGTATTTT. Its protein is CASRRTSASTDTQYF.

V is TRBV7-9 and J is TRBJ2-6; D is unclear. Germline values: CDR1 SEHNR, CDR2 FQNEAQ (reference sequence). The CDR3 contains 17 residues. Trimming stripped 1 base from V and 1 base from J, with 11 bases between. In DNA form, the CDR3 reads TGTGCCAGCAGCTTAGATTTATGGAGATCTGGGGCCAACGTCCTGACTTTC. Encoded protein: CASSLDLWRSGANVLTF.

The rearrangement uses TRBV7-2 and TRBJ2-5; tentative D call: TRBD1 (6 bases). From germline, CDR1 is SGHTA and CDR2 FQGNSA. Deletions cut 3 bases from V and 4 bases from J, with 9 bases between. This CDR3 has 13 residues. CDR3 residues: CASSLGQVETQYF. CDR3 DNA: TGTGCCAGCAGCTTGGGACAAGTAGAGACCCAGTACTTC.

V and J are TRBV5-1 and TRBJ1-2; no firm D call. The CDR3 runs to 15 residues. Germline V gene lookup returns CDR1 SGHRS and CDR2 YFSETQ. Trimming left V 3 bases short and J 8 bases short, with 20 bases between. CDR3 sequence: CASSSGETAASGYTF. The CDR3 bases are TGCGCCAGCAGCTCCGGAGAGACCGCCGCCAGCGGCTACACCTTC. Full variable domain (missing parts from reference TRBV5-1 and TRBJ1-2): KAGVTQTPRYLIKTRGQQVTLSCSPISGHRSVSWYQQTPGQGLQFLFEYFSETQRNKGNFPGRFSGRQFSNSRSEMNVSTLELGDSALYLCASSSGETAASGYTFGSGTRLTVV.

This sequence joins TRBV19 and TRBJ2-7, with D perhaps TRBD1 (5 bases). In germline, CDR1 is LNHDA, CDR2 SQIVND (reference sequence). The ends were cut back, 6 bases at V and 8 bases at J, with 20 bases in the middle. The CDR3 consists of 14 residues. This CDR3 reads CASRDLQVTQKQYF. The CDR3 region has the DNA TGTGCCAGTAGGGATTTACAGGTTACCCAAAAGCAGTACTTC.

The gene calls are TRBV19 and TRBJ2-1; 12 bases match TRBD2. This CDR3 region has 15 residues. After removal of 4 bases from V and 11 bases from J, the junction contained 9 bases not matched to a gene. Per the germline V gene, CDR1 is LNHDA and CDR2 is SQIVND (reference sequence). In DNA, the CDR3 is TGTGCCAGTAGTACAACGTTTCTAGCGGGGGGGCAGCAGTTCTTC. Encoded protein: CASSTTFLAGGQQFF.

V usage is TRBV3-1 (or the pseudogene TRBV3-2) and J usage is TRBJ2-3; D is ambiguous. Germline V gene lookup returns CDR1 LGHDT and CDR2 YNNKEL (reference sequence). There are 16 residues in the CDR3. Deletions cut 2 bases from V and 5 bases from J, with 17 bases between. The CDR3 loop reads CASSQSVTLNKDTQYF. CDR3 nucleotide sequence: TGTGCCAGCAGCCAATCCGTGACACTTAATAAAGATACGCAGTATTTT.

This clone was detected only once. This chain links TRBV24-1 with TRBJ1-5; TRBD1 matches 7 bases. The germline V gene has CDR1 KGHDR and CDR2 SFDVKD. The length of the CDR3 is 16 residues. V trimming: 4 bases; J trimming: 3 bases; junction bases outside the gene matches: 8. CDR3 residues: CATSEAQGSNNQPQHF. CDR3 bases: TGTGCCACCAGTGAGGCACAGGGGAGTAACAATCAGCCCCAGCATTTT.

With respect to this clone: Other DNA sequences in the same sample also yield this CDR3. The chain combines TRBV27 with TRBJ1-5, with 9 bases lining up with TRBD1. The CDR3 sequence is 14 residues long. The germline V gene encodes CDR1 MNHEY and CDR2 SMNVEV (reference sequence). Trimming removed 5 bases from V and 4 bases from J; junction bases left unmatched: 3. The CDR3 region has the DNA TGTGCCAGCAGTCTGACAGGGGGAAATCAGCCCCAGCATTTT. As protein: CASSLTGGNQPQHF.

This chain connects TRBV5-4 to TRBJ2-1; D call uncertain. V lost 3 bases to trimming and J lost 11 bases, with 15 bases between them. Germline V lookup: CDR1 SGHNT, CDR2 YYREEE (reference sequence). The CDR3 sequence is 13 residues long. CDR3 protein: CASSSYRVVQQFF. CDR3 DNA sequence: TGTGCCAGCAGCTCCTACAGAGTTGTCCAGCAGTTCTTC.

The chain uses TRBV9 and TRBJ1-2, with 7 bases that match TRBD1. Germline trimming cut 3 bases from V and 2 bases from J; bases unmatched to any gene: 7. CDR1 and CDR2 (germline): SGDLS, YYNGEE. This CDR3 spans 15 amino acids. CDR3 sequence (DNA): TGTGCCAGCAGCGAGGCCCAGGGGGGAAACTATGGCTACACCTTC. It codes for CASSEAQGGNYGYTF.

The chain joins TRBV19 to TRBJ1-3; D might be TRBD1 (5 bases). Per the germline V gene, CDR1 is LNHDA and CDR2 is SQIVND (reference sequence). Trimming shortened V by 7 bases and J by 1 base, and 8 bases separated the two germline ends. This CDR3 is 13 amino acids long. CDR3: CASKGHSGNTIYF. The CDR3 DNA reads TGTGCCAGTAAGGGGCATTCTGGAAACACCATATATTTT.